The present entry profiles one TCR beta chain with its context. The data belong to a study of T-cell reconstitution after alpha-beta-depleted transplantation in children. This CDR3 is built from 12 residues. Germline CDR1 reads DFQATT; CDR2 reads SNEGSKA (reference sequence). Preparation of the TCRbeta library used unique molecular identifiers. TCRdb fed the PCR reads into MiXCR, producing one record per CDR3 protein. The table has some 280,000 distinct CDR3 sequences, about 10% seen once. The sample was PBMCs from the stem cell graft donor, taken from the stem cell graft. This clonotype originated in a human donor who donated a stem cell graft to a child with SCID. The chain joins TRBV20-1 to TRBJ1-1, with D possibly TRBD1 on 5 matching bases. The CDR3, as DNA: TGCAGCGGAGGGCAGGGTGATACTGAAGCTTTCTTT. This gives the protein CSGGQGDTEAFF.